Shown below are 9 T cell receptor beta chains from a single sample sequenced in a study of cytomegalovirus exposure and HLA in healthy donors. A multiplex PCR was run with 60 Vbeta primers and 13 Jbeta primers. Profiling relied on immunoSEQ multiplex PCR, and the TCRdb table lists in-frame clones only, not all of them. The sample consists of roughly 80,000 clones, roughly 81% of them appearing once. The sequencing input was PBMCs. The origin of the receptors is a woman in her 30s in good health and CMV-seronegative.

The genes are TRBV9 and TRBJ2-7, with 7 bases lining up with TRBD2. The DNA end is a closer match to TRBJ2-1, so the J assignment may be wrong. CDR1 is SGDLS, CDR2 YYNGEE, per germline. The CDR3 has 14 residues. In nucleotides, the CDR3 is TGTGCCAGCAGGGAGCGGGACGGTTACAATGAGCAGTTCTTC. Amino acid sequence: CASRERDGYNEQFF.

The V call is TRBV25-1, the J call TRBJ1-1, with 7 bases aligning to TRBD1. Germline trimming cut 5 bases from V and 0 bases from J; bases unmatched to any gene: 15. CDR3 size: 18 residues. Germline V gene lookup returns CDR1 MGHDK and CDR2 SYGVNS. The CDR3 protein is CASSQTQTGVGLNTEAFF. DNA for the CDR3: TGTGCCAGCAGTCAAACACAAACAGGGGTGGGCCTGAACACTGAAGCTTTCTTT.

The CDR3 is CASSEFLAGDTQYF. The CDR3 bases are TGTGCCAGCAGTGAATTCCTAGCGGGAGATACGCAGTATTTT. The V call is TRBV2, the J call TRBJ2-3; TRBD2 agrees at 8 bases. The trim removed 2 bases at V and 5 bases at J, leaving 3 bases unmatched. CDR3 size: 14 residues. Germline V CDR1 and CDR2: SNHLY, FYNNEI. Combining the CDR3 with reference TRBV2 and TRBJ2-3 gives the whole variable domain EPEVTQTPSHQVTQMGQEVILRCVPISNHLYFYWYRQILGQKVEFLVSFYNNEISEKSEIFDDQFSVERPDGSNFTLKIRSTKLEDSAMYFCASSEFLAGDTQYFGPGTRLTVL.

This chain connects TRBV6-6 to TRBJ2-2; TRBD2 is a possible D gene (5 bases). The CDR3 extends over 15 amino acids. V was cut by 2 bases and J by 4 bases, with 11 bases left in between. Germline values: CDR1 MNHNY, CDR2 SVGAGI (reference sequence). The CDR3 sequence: CASSYRLAATGELFF. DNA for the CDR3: TGTGCCAGCAGTTACAGGCTAGCTGCCACCGGGGAGCTGTTTTTT.

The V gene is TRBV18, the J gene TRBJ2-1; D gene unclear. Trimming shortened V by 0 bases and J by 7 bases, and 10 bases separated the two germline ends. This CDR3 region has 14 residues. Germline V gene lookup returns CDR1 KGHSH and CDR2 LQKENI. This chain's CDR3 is CASSPPSRSNEQFF. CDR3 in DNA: TGTGCCAGCTCACCACCTAGTAGAAGTAATGAGCAGTTCTTC.

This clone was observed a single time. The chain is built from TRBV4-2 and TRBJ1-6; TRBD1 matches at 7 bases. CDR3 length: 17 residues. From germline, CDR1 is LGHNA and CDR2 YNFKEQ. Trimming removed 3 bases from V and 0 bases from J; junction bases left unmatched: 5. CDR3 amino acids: CASSQETGNSYNSPLHF. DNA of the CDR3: TGTGCCAGCAGCCAGGAGACAGGGAACTCCTATAATTCACCCCTCCACTTT.

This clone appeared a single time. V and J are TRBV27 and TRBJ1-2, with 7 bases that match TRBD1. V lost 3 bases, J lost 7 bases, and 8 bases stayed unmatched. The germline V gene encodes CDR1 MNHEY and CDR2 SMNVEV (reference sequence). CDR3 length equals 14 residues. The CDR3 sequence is CASSFSTGVSGYTF. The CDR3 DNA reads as TGTGCCAGCAGTTTTTCCACAGGGGTATCTGGCTACACCTTC.

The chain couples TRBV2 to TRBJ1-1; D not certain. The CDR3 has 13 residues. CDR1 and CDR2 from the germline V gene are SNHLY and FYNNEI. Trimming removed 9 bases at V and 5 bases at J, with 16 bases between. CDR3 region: CASGGGRRTEAFF. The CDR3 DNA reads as TGTGCCAGTGGAGGAGGGCGGAGAACTGAAGCTTTCTTT.

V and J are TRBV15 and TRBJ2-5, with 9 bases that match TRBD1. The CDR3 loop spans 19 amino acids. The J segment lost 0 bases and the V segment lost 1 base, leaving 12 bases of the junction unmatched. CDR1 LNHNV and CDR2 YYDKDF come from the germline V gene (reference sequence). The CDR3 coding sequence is TGTGCCACCAGCAGAGCGTATACCGCGACAGGGGGGGACCAAGAGACCCAGTACTTC. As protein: CATSRAYTATGGDQETQYF.